Each of the 22 T cell receptor beta chains below was sequenced from the same sample in a study of T cell responses to AZD1222 COVID-19 vaccine. Clones were read by immunoSEQ multiplex PCR, and TCRdb kept only the in-frame ones, dropping some. Found here are about 130,000 clones, approximately 93% of them singletons; the top ten hold 0.91%. Material: peripheral blood, obtained on day 0 of AZD1222 vaccination. The receptors here all came from an adult in good health.

The chain couples TRBV23-1 to TRBJ2-7, with D unclear. TRBV23-1 is an open reading frame whose function is uncertain. V was shortened by 2 bases and J by 7 bases, with 15 bases between the two germline ends. This CDR3 spans 14 amino acids. The CDR3 protein is CASSQIYSPQEQYF. The CDR3 coding sequence is TGCGCCAGCAGTCAAATTTACAGCCCCCAGGAGCAGTACTTC.

The J gene is TRBJ1-2, the V gene TRBV6-5; TRBD1 matches at 7 bases. V shed 5 bases, J shed 6 bases, and the junction held 3 bases outside the gene matches. The germline gives CDR1 MNHEY, CDR2 SVGAGI. There are 12 residues in the CDR3. CDR3 residues: CASSTGANGYTF. As DNA, the CDR3 is TGTGCCAGCAGTACAGGGGCGAATGGCTACACCTTC.

The genes are TRBV5-1 and TRBJ2-5, with 9 bases that match TRBD1. Trimming cost V 4 bases and J 7 bases; bases outside gene matches: 8. The CDR3 totals 14 residues. Germline CDR1 reads SGHRS; CDR2 reads YFSETQ. The CDR3, as DNA: TGCGCCAGCAGCCCCCGGGACAGGGTAGGGACCCAGTACTTC. This gives the protein CASSPRDRVGTQYF.

The rearrangement links TRBV18 to TRBJ1-2, with TRBD1 matching 9 bases. With 3 bases clipped from V and 4 bases from J, the junction kept 6 bases outside the gene matches. The CDR3 is made up of 15 amino acids. Germline V CDR1 and CDR2: KGHSH, LQKENI. This CDR3 reads CASSPGTGGSYGYTF. In DNA form, the CDR3 reads TGTGCCAGCTCACCGGGCACAGGGGGCAGCTATGGCTACACCTTC.

The chain has TRBV7-9 and TRBJ1-2, with 9 bases identical to TRBD1. The CDR3 sequence is 16 residues long. V lost 4 bases to trimming and J lost 5 bases; unmatched junction nucleotides: 11. Germline CDR1 and CDR2: SEHNR and FQNEAQ (reference sequence). CDR3 loop: CASSSGTGSVSYGYTF. CDR3 DNA sequence: TGTGCCAGCAGCTCCGGGACAGGGTCCGTCTCGTATGGCTACACCTTC.

This sequence joins TRBV3-1 (or the pseudogene TRBV3-2) and TRBJ2-2, with D uncertain. Germline values: CDR1 LGHDT, CDR2 YNNKEL (reference sequence). This CDR3 region has 13 residues. The V gene lost 0 bases and the J gene lost 7 bases, with 6 bases spanning the gap. This chain's CDR3 is CASSQEGLGELFF. CDR3 coding DNA: TGTGCCAGCAGCCAAGAAGGGCTCGGGGAGCTGTTTTTT.

The chain joins TRBV5-1 to TRBJ1-6; TRBD1 matches 9 bases. The CDR3 consists of 15 residues. Germline CDR1 SGHRS, CDR2 YFSETQ. V lost 0 bases to trimming and J lost 6 bases; unmatched junction nucleotides: 1. The CDR3 region is CASSLGTGVNSPLHF. For the CDR3, the DNA is TGCGCCAGCAGCTTGGGGACAGGGGTTAATTCACCCCTCCACTTT.

This clone occurred once. The genes are TRBV6-5 and TRBJ1-5; D not resolved. The CDR3 covers 15 residues. Trimming left V 6 bases short and J 5 bases short, with 17 bases between. Germline V gene sequence: CDR1 MNHEY, CDR2 SVGAGI. The CDR3 loop is CASSPSGGNDQPQHF. In nucleotides, the CDR3 is TGTGCCAGCAGCCCCTCGGGAGGGAACGATCAGCCCCAGCATTTT.

To note about this clone: Compared with germline, one end of the junction differs, possibly owing to a read error. This chain uses TRBV18 with TRBJ1-2, with 9 bases that match TRBD1. This CDR3 is built from 12 residues. Germline lookup yields CDR1 KGHSH and CDR2 LQKENI. CDR3 residues: CASLHDTGGFTF. CDR3 in DNA: TGTGCCAGCTTACACGACACAGGGGGCTTCACCTTC.

V usage is TRBV4-1 and J usage is TRBJ1-2; TRBD1 agrees at 8 bases. CDR3 length: 15 residues. Unmatched junction bases numbered 6, after V lost 2 bases and J lost 4 bases. CDR1 and CDR2 (germline): MGHRA, YSYEKL. In nucleotides, the CDR3 is TGCGCCAGCAGCCAACTACAGGGGGAGGGCTATGGCTACACCTTC. Encoded protein: CASSQLQGEGYGYTF.

The chain is built from TRBV7-9 and TRBJ1-1; 8 bases fit TRBD1. Looked up from germline, CDR1 is SEHNR and CDR2 is FQNEAQ (reference sequence). With V trimmed by 3 bases and J by 5 bases, 5 bases remained unmatched. The CDR3 covers 14 residues. The CDR3 sequence: CASSFGQGRTEAFF. CDR3 nucleotides: TGTGCCAGCAGCTTCGGACAGGGAAGGACTGAAGCTTTCTTT.

The V and J genes are TRBV19 and TRBJ1-5; D is unclear. Trimming pared 4 bases from V and 2 bases from J, leaving 12 bases between. Germline V lookup: CDR1 LNHDA, CDR2 SQIVND (reference sequence). This CDR3 is 15 amino acids long. CDR3 nucleotide sequence: TGTGCCAGTAGTACCTATCACAGAGGCAATCAGCCCCAGCATTTT. It encodes CASSTYHRGNQPQHF.

The chain recombines TRBV19 with TRBJ2-3, with D possibly being TRBD2 (6 bases). Trimming removed 3 bases at V and 0 bases at J, with 13 bases between. CDR3 size: 16 residues. The germline V gene encodes CDR1 LNHDA and CDR2 SQIVND (reference sequence). The CDR3 DNA reads TGTGCCAGTAGTATTAAGCGTCTAGCGAGCACAGATACGCAGTATTTT. Its protein product is CASSIKRLASTDTQYF.

The chain links TRBV12-5 to TRBJ1-1, with a possible D match to TRBD1 (5 bases). This CDR3 is 12 amino acids long. Trimming left V 4 bases short and J 5 bases short, with 8 bases between. Germline CDR1 and CDR2: LGHNT and FRNRAP. CDR3 bases: TGTGCTAGTGGTTCGGCAGGGACTGAAGCTTTCTTT. Its protein is CASGSAGTEAFF.

The chain recombines TRBV7-3 with TRBJ1-3; possibly TRBD1 for D (5 bases). Germline CDR1 SGHTA, CDR2 FQGTGA. The CDR3 extends over 14 amino acids. Trimming pared 5 bases from V and 1 base from J, leaving 9 bases between. CDR3: CASSPGTSGNTIYF. CDR3 nucleotides: TGTGCCAGCAGCCCAGGGACTTCTGGAAACACCATATATTTT.

The chain couples TRBV6-5 to TRBJ1-2; D is possibly TRBD1 (6 bases). Germline V gene sequence: CDR1 MNHEY, CDR2 SVGAGI. The CDR3 has 15 residues. V was pared by 0 bases and J by 4 bases, with 12 bases between. CDR3 nucleotides: TGTGCCAGCAGTTACTCCCGGGGGGCCGGCTATGGCTACACCTTC. It specifies CASSYSRGAGYGYTF.

The chain is built from TRBV5-4 and TRBJ2-3; D gene unclear. This CDR3 is built from 16 residues. Germline assignment: CDR1 SGHNT and CDR2 YYREEE (reference sequence). V was cut by 0 bases and J by 0 bases, with 11 bases left in between. CDR3 protein: CASSLAARHSTDTQYF. The CDR3 DNA reads as TGTGCCAGCAGCTTGGCCGCCCGCCATAGCACAGATACGCAGTATTTT.

The chain carries TRBV5-4 and TRBJ1-2; D gene ambiguous. Germline loops: CDR1 SGHNT, CDR2 YYREEE (reference sequence). V was pared by 1 base and J by 4 bases, with 5 bases between. This CDR3 spans 12 amino acids. CDR3 region: CASSLNLYGYTF. CDR3 DNA sequence: TGTGCCAGCAGCTTGAATCTCTATGGCTACACCTTC. The full variable domain, rest sourced from reference TRBV5-4 and TRBJ1-2, is ETGVTQSPTHLIKTRGQQVTLRCSSQSGHNTVSWYQQALGQGPQFIFQYYREEENGRGNFPPRFSGLQFPNYSSELNVNALELDDSALYLCASSLNLYGYTFGSGTRLTVV.

The chain employs TRBV4-2 and TRBJ2-5, with D unresolved. The V gene lost 2 bases and the J gene lost 1 base, with 11 bases spanning the gap. The germline V gene encodes CDR1 LGHNA and CDR2 YNFKEQ. The CDR3 has 15 residues. In DNA form, the CDR3 reads TGTGCCAGCAGCCAACCCCTGCAAGGCCAAGAGACCCAGTACTTC. The encoded protein is CASSQPLQGQETQYF.

This clone showed up just once. Other DNA variants within this sample encode the same CDR3. The chain uses TRBV9 and TRBJ2-5; D might be TRBD2 (7 bases). Germline values: CDR1 SGDLS, CDR2 YYNGEE. The CDR3 totals 14 residues. Trimming took 2 bases from V and 5 from J, leaving 13 bases between them. The CDR3 nucleotides are TGTGCCAGCAGCGTCTCGGGGGGCGACGAGACCCAGTACTTC. Translation gives CASSVSGGDETQYF.

This rearrangement joins TRBV3-1 (or the pseudogene TRBV3-2) to TRBJ2-4; D is uncertain. With 0 bases removed from V and 7 bases from J, the gap between germline ends came to 10 bases. The CDR3 contains 14 residues. The germline CDR1 and CDR2 sequences are LGHDT and YNNKEL (reference sequence). The CDR3 sequence is CASSQDDSRNIQYF. Here the CDR3 DNA reads TGTGCCAGCAGCCAAGATGATAGTCGGAACATTCAGTACTTC.

The rearrangement joins TRBV3-1 (or the pseudogene TRBV3-2) to TRBJ1-2; D perhaps matches TRBD1 (6 bases). The germline V gene has CDR1 LGHDT and CDR2 YNNKEL (reference sequence). CDR3 length: 15 amino acids. V gave up 5 bases and J gave up 8 bases, with 21 bases separating them. CDR3 DNA sequence: TGTGCCAGCAGCGAATTCATTGATACAGGGATCGGCTACACCTTC. Translated, it gives CASSEFIDTGIGYTF.